This is a list of T cell receptor beta chains from one sample in a study of molecular identifiers for immune sequencing clone quantification. TCRdb ran MiXCR on the PCR reads and lists one entry per CDR3 protein. Of approximately 590,000 distinct CDR3 sequences listed, about 25% are singletons. The specimen sequenced was naive CD8+ T cells from blood, with Jurkat cell RNA spiked in. These receptors all come from a human donor in good health. Some libraries in this study had Jurkat cell RNA spiked in. Each CDR3 is given with its conserved first and last residue. The D gene is left open where the match is weak. Some rows have no size entry. The others give once, few or many, or a class for an expanded clone.

>TRBJ1-2|TRBD1|many|TRBV5-4
CASSPGQGRSYGYTF
TGTGCCAGCAGCCCCGGACAGGGGAGGTCCTATGGCTACACCTTC
>TRBJ1-4|-|few|TRBV7-8
CASSFGRVESEKLFF
TGTGCCAGCAGCTTCGGGAGAGTTGAGAGTGAAAAACTGTTTTTT
>TRBJ2-2|-|many|TRBV27
CASSYAAGTGELFF
TGTGCCAGCAGTTACGCCGCAGGCACCGGGGAGCTGTTTTTT
>TRBJ1-1|-|few|TRBV25-1
CASRFRGLAEAFF
TGTGCCAGCAGGTTTAGGGGTTTGGCTGAAGCTTTCTTT
>TRBJ2-5|-|few|TRBV7-9
CASSHPQGETQYF
TGTGCCAGCAGCCATCCCCAGGGGGAGACCCAGTACTTC
>TRBJ2-7|-|few|TRBV5-1
CASSLDQGFNEQYF
TGCGCCAGCAGCTTGGATCAGGGTTTCAACGAGCAGTACTTC
>TRBJ1-4|-|-|TRBV12-3/TRBV12-4
CASSAQFGANEKLFF
TGTGCCAGCAGTGCACAATTCGGGGCTAATGAAAAACTGTTTTTT
>TRBJ2-3|-|few|TRBV24-1
CATSDPGREAKDTQYF
TGTGCCACCAGTGACCCCGGCAGGGAGGCAAAAGATACGCAGTATTTT
>TRBJ2-3|TRBD2|-|TRBV4-3
CASCPGLAEQDTQYF
TGCGCCAGCTGTCCGGGACTAGCGGAACAAGATACGCAGTATTTT
>TRBJ2-7|-|-|TRBV28
CAGSYRLSDEQYF
TGTGCCGGCAGCTACCGGTTAAGCGACGAGCAGTACTTC
>TRBJ2-1|TRBD2|-|TRBV12-3/TRBV12-4
CASTPTAGGSYNEQFF
TGTGCCAGCACCCCGACGGCGGGGGGTTCTTACAATGAGCAGTTCTTC
>TRBJ1-1|-|-|TRBV4-3
CASSQDRGQVSTEAFF
TGCGCCAGCAGCCAAGATCGGGGGCAGGTCAGCACTGAAGCTTTCTTT
>TRBJ2-3|-|few|TRBV6-2/TRBV6-3
CASSYIRGSADTQYF
TGTGCCAGCAGTTACATAAGGGGTTCCGCAGATACGCAGTATTTT
>TRBJ1-1|TRBD1|-|TRBV12-5
CASGLVGQGSGEAFF
TGTGCTAGTGGTTTGGTGGGACAGGGGTCGGGTGAAGCTTTCTTT
>TRBJ1-1|-|many|TRBV29-1
CSAADSLSVEAFF
TGCAGCGCGGCCGACAGCCTATCGGTTGAAGCTTTCTTT
>TRBJ2-3|TRBD1|many|TRBV7-9
CASSSATGGQGTDTQYF
TGTGCCAGCAGCAGTGCCACAGGGGGCCAGGGCACAGATACGCAGTATTTT
>TRBJ2-1|-|few|TRBV4-1
CASSPMGGQEQFF
TGCGCCAGCAGCCCTATGGGAGGACAGGAGCAGTTCTTC
>TRBJ2-7|TRBD1|few|TRBV27
CASSLSEGAAYEQYF
TGTGCCAGCAGTTTATCAGAGGGGGCAGCCTACGAGCAGTACTTC
>TRBJ1-6|-|-|TRBV19
CASSITRGASSYNSPLHF
TGTGCCAGTAGTATTACGAGAGGAGCGAGCTCCTATAATTCACCCCTCCACTTT
>TRBJ1-2|-|-|TRBV5-8
CASSWRRGQGGGYTF
TGTGCCAGCAGCTGGAGGCGGGGGCAGGGTGGTGGCTACACCTTC
>TRBJ2-1|-|few|TRBV18
CASSPPDNAYNEQFF
TGTGCCAGCTCACCACCGGACAACGCCTACAATGAGCAGTTCTTC
>TRBJ1-6|-|many|TRBV6-5
CASSLTQNSPLHF
TGTGCCAGCAGCCTCACCCAAAATTCACCCCTCCACTTT
>TRBJ2-5|-|-|TRBV7-9
CARSSAFGLETQYF
TGTGCCCGCAGCTCCGCCTTCGGGTTGGAGACCCAGTACTTC
>TRBJ2-7|TRBD2|-|TRBV28
CASIGTSGSSYEQYF
TGTGCCAGCATCGGGACTAGCGGGAGTTCCTACGAGCAGTACTTC
>TRBJ2-3|TRBD2|-|TRBV18
CASSVPGLAGVVDTQYF
TGTGCCAGCTCAGTCCCGGGACTAGCGGGAGTGGTAGATACGCAGTATTTT
>TRBJ2-3|-|-|TRBV4-1
CASSQDRMVAGGTDTRYF
-
>TRBJ2-2|TRBD1|-|TRBV7-9
CASSSTAPRGPHTGELFF
TGTGCCAGCAGCTCCACTGCGCCGAGGGGGCCACACACCGGGGAGCTGTTTTTT
>TRBJ2-7|TRBD2|few|TRBV6-5
CASMGGDEQYF
TGTGCCAGCATGGGAGGGGACGAGCAGTACTTC
>TRBJ2-1|TRBD2|few|TRBV4-1
CASSPSGGGTSNEQFF
TGCGCCAGCAGCCCCTCGGGGGGGGGCACCTCCAATGAGCAGTTCTTC
>TRBJ1-1|-|few|TRBV4-3
CASSQGRGAGIEAFF
TGCGCCAGCAGCCAAGGACGTGGGGCCGGGATAGAAGCTTTCTTT
>TRBJ2-6|TRBD1|many|TRBV6-5
CASRRATGDRMDSGANVLTF
TGTGCCAGCAGGAGAGCAACAGGGGACCGAATGGACTCTGGGGCCAACGTCCTGACTTTC
>TRBJ2-2|-|many|TRBV5-6
CASSLATGGRENGELFF
TGTGCCAGCAGCTTGGCCACCGGGGGGCGAGAGAACGGGGAGCTGTTTTTT
>TRBJ2-3|TRBD2|few|TRBV12-3/TRBV12-4
CASSYPSGGATDTQYF
TGTGCCAGCAGTTACCCTAGCGGGGGGGCGACAGATACGCAGTATTTT
>TRBJ2-2|TRBD1|-|TRBV12-5
CASGRDRVGTGELFF
TGTGCTAGTGGGAGGGACAGGGTGGGCACCGGGGAGCTGTTTTTT
>TRBJ2-5|-|few|TRBV20-1
CSAAEGETQYF
TGCAGTGCGGCGGAGGGAGAGACCCAGTACTTC
>TRBJ1-3|-|few|TRBV4-1
CASSQEAGDGNTIYF
TGCGCCAGCAGCCAAGAGGCAGGGGATGGAAACACCATATATTTT
>TRBJ2-2|-|-|TRBV19
CASFAGATGELFF
TGTGCCAGTTTTGCGGGGGCCACCGGGGAGCTGTTTTTT
>TRBJ1-1|-|-|TRBV7-2
CARSLRNMNTAAFF
TGTGCCCGCAGCTTACGGAACATGAACACTGCAGCGTTCTTT
>TRBJ2-1|-|-|TRBV27
CASSLLFAASYNEQFF
TGTGCCAGCAGTTTATTATTCGCGGCGTCCTACAATGAGCAGTTCTTC
>TRBJ2-2|-|few|TRBV19
CASPTTNTGELFF
TGTGCCAGTCCTACCACGAACACCGGGGAGCTGTTTTTT
>TRBJ1-2|TRBD1|-|TRBV6-5
CASSYTQGANYGYTF
TGTGCCAGCAGTTACACACAGGGGGCTAACTATGGCTACACCTTC
>TRBJ2-1|TRBD1|few|TRBV18
CASSLTGTGDYNEQFF
TGTGCCAGCTCTCTTACCGGGACAGGGGACTACAATGAGCAGTTCTTC
>TRBJ2-7|-|-|TRBV14
CASSQVTGRRAYEQYF
TGTGCCAGCAGCCAAGTTACGGGACGGAGAGCCTACGAGCAGTACTTC
>TRBJ1-1|TRBD1|many|TRBV6-5
CASTFQTGQTEAFF
TGTGCCAGCACTTTCCAGACAGGGCAGACTGAAGCTTTCTTT
>TRBJ2-7|TRBD2|few|TRBV4-2
CASSQDRLAGTYEQYF
TGTGCCAGCAGCCAAGATAGACTAGCGGGGACCTACGAGCAGTACTTC
>TRBJ2-7|TRBD1|many|TRBV7-2
CASSLGLGGGEQYF
TGTGCCAGCAGCTTGGGCTTAGGGGGCGGCGAGCAGTACTTC
>TRBJ1-3|-|many|TRBV5-1
CASSLGYGASGNTIYF
TGCGCCAGCAGCTTGGGTTATGGGGCCTCTGGAAACACCATATATTTT
>TRBJ2-5|-|-|TRBV14
CASSQDMWGRGETQYF
TGTGCCAGCAGCCAAGATATGTGGGGGAGAGGCGAGACCCAGTACTTC
>TRBJ1-5|-|few|TRBV11-2
CASSPRWNQPQHF
TGTGCCAGCAGCCCAAGGTGGAATCAGCCCCAGCATTTT